The T cell receptor (beta chain) under discussion was sequenced for a study of HIV-infected patients and healthy controls. Trimming left V 6 bases short and J 4 bases short, with 15 bases between. CDR3 length equals 14 residues. Germline V lookup: CDR1 MDHEN, CDR2 SYDVKM. MiXCR, applied by TCRdb to the 5' RACE reads, yields one record per CDR3 protein. The sample carries some 70,000 distinct CDR3 sequences, about 19% recorded once. The specimen was CD4+ T cells from blood. This chain connects TRBV28 to TRBJ2-5; D not resolved. The sequence came from a human donor in good health. CDR3 residues: CASSPGIRRETQYF. CDR3 coding DNA: TGTGCCAGCAGCCCGGGTATTAGGCGAGAGACCCAGTACTTC.